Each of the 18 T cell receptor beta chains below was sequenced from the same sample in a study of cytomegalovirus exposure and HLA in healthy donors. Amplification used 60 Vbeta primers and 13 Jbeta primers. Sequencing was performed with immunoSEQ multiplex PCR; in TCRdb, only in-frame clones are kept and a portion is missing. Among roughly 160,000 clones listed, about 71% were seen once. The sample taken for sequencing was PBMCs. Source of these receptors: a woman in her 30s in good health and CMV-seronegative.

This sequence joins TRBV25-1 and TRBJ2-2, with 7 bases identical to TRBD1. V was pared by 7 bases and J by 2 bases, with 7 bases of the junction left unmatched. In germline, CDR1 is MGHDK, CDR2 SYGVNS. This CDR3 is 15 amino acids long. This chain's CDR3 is CASTPRGFNTGELFF. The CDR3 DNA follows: TGTGCCAGCACCCCCAGGGGGTTCAACACCGGGGAGCTGTTTTTT. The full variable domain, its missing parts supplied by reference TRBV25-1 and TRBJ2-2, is EADIYQTPRYLVIGTGKKITLECSQTMGHDKMYWYQQDPGMELHLIHYSYGVNSTEKGDLSSESTVSRIRTEHFPLTLESARPSHTSQYLCASTPRGFNTGELFFGEGSRLTVL.

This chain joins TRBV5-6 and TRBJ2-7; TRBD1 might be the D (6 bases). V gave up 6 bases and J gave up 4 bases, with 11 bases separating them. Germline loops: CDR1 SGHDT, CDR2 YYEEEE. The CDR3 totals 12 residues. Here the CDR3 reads CASTRGGYEQYF. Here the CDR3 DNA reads TGTGCCAGCACGAGAGGGGGTTACGAGCAGTACTTC.

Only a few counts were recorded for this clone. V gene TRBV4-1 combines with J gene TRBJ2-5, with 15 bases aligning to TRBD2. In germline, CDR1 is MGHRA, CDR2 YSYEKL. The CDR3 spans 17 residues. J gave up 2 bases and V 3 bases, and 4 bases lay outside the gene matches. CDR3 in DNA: TGCGCCAGCAGCCAGAGGGGGACTAGCGGGGGGCAAGAGACCCAGTACTTC. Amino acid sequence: CASSQRGTSGGQETQYF.

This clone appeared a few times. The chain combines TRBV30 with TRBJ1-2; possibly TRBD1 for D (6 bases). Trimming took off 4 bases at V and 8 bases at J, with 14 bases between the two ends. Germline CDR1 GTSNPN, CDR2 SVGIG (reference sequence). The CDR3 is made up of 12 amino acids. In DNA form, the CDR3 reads TGTGCCTGGACCAGGGGTGCTCGGGGCTACACCTTC. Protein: CAWTRGARGYTF.

The CDR3 sequence: CASSPSQAEAFF. The CDR3 DNA is TGTGCCAGCAGCCCCTCACAAGCTGAAGCTTTCTTT. The rearrangement joins TRBV7-6 to TRBJ1-1, with no clear D. Trimming stripped 5 bases from V and 6 bases from J, with 10 bases between. Germline assignment: CDR1 SGHVS and CDR2 FNYEAQ. This CDR3 is 12 amino acids long.

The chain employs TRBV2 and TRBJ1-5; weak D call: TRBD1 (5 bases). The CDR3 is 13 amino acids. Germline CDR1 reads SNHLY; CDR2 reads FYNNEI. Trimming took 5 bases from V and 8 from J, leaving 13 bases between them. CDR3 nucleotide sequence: TGTGCCAGCAGTTTCCAGGGAAGCGAGCCCCAGCATTTT. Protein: CASSFQGSEPQHF.

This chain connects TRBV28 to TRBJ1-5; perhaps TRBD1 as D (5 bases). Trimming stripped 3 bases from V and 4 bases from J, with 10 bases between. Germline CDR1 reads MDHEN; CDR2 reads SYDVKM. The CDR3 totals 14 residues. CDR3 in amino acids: CASSFRGLNQPQHF. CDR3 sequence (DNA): TGTGCCAGCAGTTTCCGGGGACTAAATCAGCCCCAGCATTTT.

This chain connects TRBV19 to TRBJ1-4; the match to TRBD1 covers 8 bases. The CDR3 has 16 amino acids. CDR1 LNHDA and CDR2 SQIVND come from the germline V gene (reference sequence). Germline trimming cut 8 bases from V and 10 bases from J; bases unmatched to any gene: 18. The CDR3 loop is CASQLMDRAGHGKLFF. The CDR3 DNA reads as TGTGCCAGTCAACTCATGGACAGGGCGGGCCATGGAAAACTGTTTTTT. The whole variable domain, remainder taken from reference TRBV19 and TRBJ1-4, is DGGITQSPKYLFRKEGQNVTLSCEQNLNHDAMYWYRQDPGQGLRLIYYSQIVNDFQKGDIAEGYSVSREKKESFPLTVTSAQKNPTAFYLCASQLMDRAGHGKLFFGSGTQLSVL.

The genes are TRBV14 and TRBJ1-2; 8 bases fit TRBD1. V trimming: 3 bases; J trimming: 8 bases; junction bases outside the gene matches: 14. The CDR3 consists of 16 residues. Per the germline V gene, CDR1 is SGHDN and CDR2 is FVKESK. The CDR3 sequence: CASSQDHATGGKGYTF. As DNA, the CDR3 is TGTGCCAGCAGCCAGGACCATGCAACAGGGGGGAAGGGCTACACCTTC.

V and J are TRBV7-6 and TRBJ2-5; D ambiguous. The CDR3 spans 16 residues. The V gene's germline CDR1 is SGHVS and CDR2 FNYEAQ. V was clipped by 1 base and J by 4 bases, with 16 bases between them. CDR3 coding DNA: TGTGCCAGCAGCTTAGACCCTTTAGCCCCCGGAGAGACCCAGTACTTC. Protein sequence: CASSLDPLAPGETQYF.

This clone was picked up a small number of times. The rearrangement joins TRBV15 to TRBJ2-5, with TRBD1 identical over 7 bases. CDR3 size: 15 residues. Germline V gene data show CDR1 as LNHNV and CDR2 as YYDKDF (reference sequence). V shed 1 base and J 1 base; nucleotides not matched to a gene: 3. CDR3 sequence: CATSRGGQLQETQYF. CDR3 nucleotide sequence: TGTGCCACCAGCAGAGGGGGACAGCTCCAAGAGACCCAGTACTTC.

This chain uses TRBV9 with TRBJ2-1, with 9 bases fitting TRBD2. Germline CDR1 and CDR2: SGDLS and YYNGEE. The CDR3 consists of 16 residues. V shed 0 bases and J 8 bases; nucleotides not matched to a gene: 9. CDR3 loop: CASSVAPAGGLDEQFF. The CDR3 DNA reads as TGTGCCAGCAGCGTAGCTCCAGCGGGGGGTTTGGATGAGCAGTTCTTC.

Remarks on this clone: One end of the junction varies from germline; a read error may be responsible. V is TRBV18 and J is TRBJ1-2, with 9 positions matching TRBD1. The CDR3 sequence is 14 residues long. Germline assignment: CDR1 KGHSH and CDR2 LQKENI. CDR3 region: CASSPGTGPNGYPF. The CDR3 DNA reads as TGTGCCAGCTCACCAGGGACAGGGCCTAATGGCTACCCCTTC.

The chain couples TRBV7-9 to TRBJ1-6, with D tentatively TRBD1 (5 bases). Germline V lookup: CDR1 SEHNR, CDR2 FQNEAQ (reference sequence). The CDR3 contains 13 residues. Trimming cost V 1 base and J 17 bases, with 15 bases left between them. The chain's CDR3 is CASSLGAGGSVHF. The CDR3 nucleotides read TGTGCCAGCAGCTTAGGAGCGGGGGGGTCCGTCCACTTT.

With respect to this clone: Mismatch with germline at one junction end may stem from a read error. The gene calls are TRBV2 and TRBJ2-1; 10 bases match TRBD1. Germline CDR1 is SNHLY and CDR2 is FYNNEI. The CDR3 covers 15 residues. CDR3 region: CAGSGDRGEYNEQFF. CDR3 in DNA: TGTGCCGGCAGTGGGGACAGGGGAGAGTACAATGAGCAGTTCTTC.

CDR3 loop: CASSLLAGGNEQFF. DNA of the CDR3: TGTGCCAGCAGCCTTCTAGCGGGGGGAAATGAGCAGTTCTTC. This chain joins TRBV14 and TRBJ2-1; TRBD2 matches at 11 bases. The CDR3 length is 14 residues. V shed 4 bases and J 7 bases; nucleotides not matched to a gene: 3. Germline assignment: CDR1 SGHDN and CDR2 FVKESK. The complete variable domain, with remaining parts taken from reference TRBV14 and TRBJ2-1, reads EAGVTQFPSHSVIEKGQTVTLRCDPISGHDNLYWYRRVMGKEIKFLLHFVKESKQDESGMPNNRFLAERTGGTYSTLKVQPAELEDSGVYFCASSLLAGGNEQFFGPGTRLTVL.

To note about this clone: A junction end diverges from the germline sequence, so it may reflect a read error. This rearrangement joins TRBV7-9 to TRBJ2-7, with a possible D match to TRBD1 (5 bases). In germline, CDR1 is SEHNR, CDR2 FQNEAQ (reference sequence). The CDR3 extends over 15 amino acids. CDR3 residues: CSSSLNGAESYEQYF. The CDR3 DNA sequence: TGTTCCAGCAGCTTAAATGGGGCGGAATCCTACGAGCAGTACTTC.

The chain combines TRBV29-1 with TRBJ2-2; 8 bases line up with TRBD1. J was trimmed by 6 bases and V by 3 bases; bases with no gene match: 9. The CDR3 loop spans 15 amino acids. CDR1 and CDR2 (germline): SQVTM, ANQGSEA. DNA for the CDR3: TGCAGCGTTGACGTCCGTGGACAGGGCTCCGGGGAGCTGTTTTTT. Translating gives CSVDVRGQGSGELFF.